Given below is one TCR beta chain in context. The target antigen is unknown. The data originate from a study of cytomegalovirus exposure and HLA in healthy donors. About the research overall: Unique TCRs numbering around 80 million, obtained from HLA-typed donors, made up an early data release. General study findings and limits: Per a later analysis, roughly 17,000 TCR beta sequences showed association with HLA alleles at 0.05 false discovery rate.

V dropped 6 bases and J dropped 2 bases, with 16 bases sitting between them. The CDR3 has 15 residues. The V gene's germline CDR1 is SQVTM and CDR2 ANQGSEA. PCR used 60 Vbeta primers and 13 Jbeta primers. Measured with immunoSEQ multiplex PCR; TCRdb has only the in-frame clones, and not every one. Among under 70,000 clones, 70% to 85% were seen once, and the ten largest hold 2.5% to 3%. The J gene is TRBJ2-2, the V gene TRBV29-1; maybe TRBD1 (5 bases). The clonotype originates from a man aged 50-59 years in good health and CMV-seronegative. The sequencing sample was made of PBMCs. The CDR3 DNA reads TGCAGCGTGTGTCTTGAGACAGCTAACACCGGGGAGCTGTTTTTT. Amino acid sequence: CSVCLETANTGELFF.